One sample yielded the 21 T cell receptor beta chains listed below, sequenced in a study of beta chain features in type 1 diabetes. Isolated RNA was reverse transcribed in full, so expressed TCRB transcripts were sequenced. The table came from immunoSEQ multiplex PCR; TCRdb's copy has only in-frame clones and leaves some out. The table includes hundreds of thousands of clones, 10% to 15% detected once. The specimen sequenced was naive CD4+ T cells from blood. The origin of the receptors is a man aged 18 to 29 in good health.

The chain recombines TRBV18 with TRBJ2-7; TRBD1 might be the D (6 bases). CDR1 is KGHSH, CDR2 LQKENI, per germline. The ends were cut back, 6 bases at V and 0 bases at J, with 12 bases in the middle. CDR3 length: 14 residues. CDR3 residues: CASSWDTSSYEQYF. CDR3 coding DNA: TGTGCCAGCTCCTGGGACACAAGCTCCTACGAGCAGTACTTC.

This clone showed up just a few times. The chain recombines TRBV7-9 with TRBJ2-3; TRBD1 matches at 7 bases. J was trimmed by 3 bases and V by 6 bases; bases with no gene match: 12. The CDR3 contains 16 residues. The germline CDR1 and CDR2 sequences are SEHNR and FQNEAQ (reference sequence). The CDR3 protein is CASSSSGDRATDTQYF. The CDR3 coding sequence is TGTGCCAGCAGTTCCTCCGGCGACAGGGCTACAGATACGCAGTATTTT.

This clone was counted only a few times. This sequence joins TRBV21-1 and TRBJ1-2; the table's D call, TRBD1, was not checked against the DNA. TRBV21-1 represents a pseudogene. The CDR3 runs to 14 residues. The CDR3 DNA reads TGTGCCAGCAGCAAACAATGGCCAGGCTATGGCTACACCTTC. Translating it yields CASSKQWPGYGYTF.

This clone came up a few times. The rearrangement links TRBV7-2 to TRBJ2-7, with TRBD1 matching 11 bases. Germline assignment: CDR1 SGHTA and CDR2 FQGNSA. CDR3 length: 15 amino acids. V dropped 5 bases and J dropped 3; count of bases not matched to a gene: 6. CDR3 DNA sequence: TGTGCCAGCAGCACCGACGGGACAGGGGGCTACGAGCAGTACTTC. Protein sequence: CASSTDGTGGYEQYF. Together with reference TRBV7-2 and TRBJ2-7, the CDR3 gives the full variable domain: GAGVSQSPSNKVTEKGKDVELRCDPISGHTALYWYRQSLGQGLEFLIYFQGNSAPDKSGLPSDRFSAERTGGSVSTLTIQRTQQEDSAVYLCASSTDGTGGYEQYFGPGTRLTVT.

This clone has more than one count but fewer than ten. The chain uses TRBV7-9 and TRBJ2-5; weak D call: TRBD2 (5 bases). CDR1 and CDR2 (germline): SEHNR, FQNEAQ (reference sequence). The CDR3 loop spans 16 amino acids. Trimming left V 4 bases short and J 2 bases short, with 17 bases between. DNA of the CDR3: TGTGCCAGCAGCTATGGGAATAGCGTCGCGCAAGAGACCCAGTACTTC. Its translation: CASSYGNSVAQETQYF. The entire variable domain, with the rest obtained from reference TRBV7-9 and TRBJ2-5, is as follows: DTGVSQNPRHKITKRGQNVTFRCDPISEHNRLYWYRQTLGQGPEFLTYFQNEAQLEKSRLLSDRFSAERPKGSFSTLEIQRTEQGDSAMYLCASSYGNSVAQETQYFGPGTRLLVL.

This clone was seen a few times. This rearrangement joins TRBV28 to TRBJ1-1; no clear D gene. V lost 2 bases and J 4 bases, leaving 5 bases between the germline ends. Germline V lookup: CDR1 MDHEN, CDR2 SYDVKM. This CDR3 comprises 12 residues. CDR3: CASSLPVTEAFF. As DNA, the CDR3 is TGTGCCAGCAGTTTACCAGTCACTGAAGCTTTCTTT.

This rearrangement joins TRBV30 to TRBJ2-7; D possibly corresponds to TRBD1 (6 bases). CDR3 length: 12 residues. CDR1 and CDR2 from the germline V gene are GTSNPN and SVGIG (reference sequence). V lost 5 bases, J lost 6 bases, and 14 bases lay in between. The CDR3 loop is CAWRLSGVEQYF. For the CDR3, the DNA is TGTGCCTGGCGTCTCTCAGGGGTCGAGCAGTACTTC.

This clone was picked up a small number of times. The chain carries TRBV1 and TRBJ2-7; TRBD2 is taken as the D call from the table, unchecked against the DNA. TRBV1 is an annotated pseudogene. This CDR3 has 11 residues. As DNA, the CDR3 is TGCACCAGCAGCCATATCCACGAGCAGTACTTC. Its protein is CTSSHIHEQYF.

This chain joins TRBV7-9 and TRBJ2-3; D gene ambiguous. The CDR3 sequence is 12 residues long. Trimming left V 2 bases short and J 7 bases short, with 7 bases between. Germline loops: CDR1 SEHNR, CDR2 FQNEAQ (reference sequence). CDR3 protein: CASSLLGNTQYF. The DNA of the CDR3 is TGTGCCAGCAGCTTACTAGGAAATACGCAGTATTTT.

The gene calls are TRBV28 and TRBJ1-2; TRBD1 aligns across 7 bases. The trim removed 5 bases at V and 5 bases at J, leaving 5 bases unmatched. The CDR3 loop spans 13 amino acids. CDR1 is MDHEN, CDR2 SYDVKM, per germline. The CDR3 loop reads CASSPGTEYGYTF. The CDR3 bases are TGTGCCAGCAGTCCCGGGACAGAATATGGCTACACCTTC.

This clone came up a few times. This rearrangement joins TRBV30 to TRBJ2-5; 9 bases line up with TRBD2. The J call is in doubt because the DNA end fits TRBJ2-7 better. CDR3 size: 15 residues. Germline assignment: CDR1 GTSNPN and CDR2 SVGIG (reference sequence). For the CDR3, the DNA is TGTGCCTGGAGCCCTCTGGGCGGGGGGGGATACGAGCAGTACTTC. Its translation: CAWSPLGGGGYEQYF.

This clone was seen a handful of times. The genes are TRBV6-6 and TRBJ2-5; 7 nucleotides align to TRBD1. CDR3 size: 15 residues. Trimming took 5 bases from V and 5 from J; bases not matched to a gene: 11. CDR1 and CDR2 from the germline V gene are MNHNY and SVGAGI (reference sequence). As DNA, the CDR3 is TGTGCCAGCAGTAGGGGGCAGGGAGATCTGGAGACCCAGTACTTC. It encodes CASSRGQGDLETQYF.

This chain connects TRBV6-6 to TRBJ2-5, with D maybe TRBD2 (5 bases). CDR1 is MNHNY, CDR2 SVGAGI, per germline (reference sequence). There are 15 residues in the CDR3. V dropped 6 bases and J dropped 1 base, with 15 bases sitting between them. DNA for the CDR3: TGTGCCAGCAGCAGACACCTTGGAGGCCAAGAGACCCAGTACTTC. Translated, it gives CASSRHLGGQETQYF.

This clone showed up just a few times. The CDR3 coding sequence is TGTGCCAGCACCTTCGGGGAAAAACTGTTTTTT. Translating it yields CASTFGEKLFF. This chain connects TRBV28 to TRBJ1-4, with unresolved D. CDR1 and CDR2 (germline): MDHEN, SYDVKM. CDR3 size: 11 residues. The V gene lost 7 bases and the J gene lost 8 bases, with 8 bases spanning the gap.

This rearrangement joins TRBV18 to TRBJ2-1, with 7 nucleotides matching TRBD2. Germline V CDR1 and CDR2: KGHSH, LQKENI. The CDR3 has 17 amino acids. Unmatched junction bases numbered 8, after V lost 1 base and J lost 2 bases. CDR3: CASSPQRGSLTYNEQFF. CDR3 bases: TGTGCCAGCTCACCACAGCGCGGGAGCTTAACCTACAATGAGCAGTTCTTC.

This clone was detected a few times. The CDR3 region has the DNA TGTGCCAGCAGCTCACTAGCGGATTCCTACGAGCAGTACTTC. The encoded protein is CASSSLADSYEQYF. The chain joins TRBV7-2 to TRBJ2-7; 8 nucleotides line up with TRBD2. Per the germline V gene, CDR1 is SGHTA and CDR2 is FQGNSA. Trimming took 4 bases from V and 1 from J; bases not matched to a gene: 3. CDR3 length: 14 amino acids.

This clone occurred a few times. The chain recombines TRBV6-6 with TRBJ1-5, with 11 nucleotides matching TRBD1. Per germline, CDR1 MNHNY and CDR2 SVGAGI (reference sequence). The trim removed 2 bases at V and 5 bases at J, leaving 2 bases unmatched. The CDR3 loop spans 15 amino acids. This chain's CDR3 is CASSYGGQGDQPQHF. The CDR3 nucleotides are TGTGCCAGCAGTTACGGGGGACAGGGGGATCAGCCCCAGCATTTT.

CDR3 amino acids: CASSYSLGSYNEQFF. As DNA, the CDR3 is TGTGCCAGCAGTTACAGCCTAGGATCCTACAATGAGCAGTTCTTC. The chain links TRBV6-5 to TRBJ2-1; the D is unclear. V was shortened by 2 bases and J by 1 base, with 9 bases between the two germline ends. CDR1 MNHEY and CDR2 SVGAGI come from the germline V gene. The CDR3 is made up of 15 amino acids.

The chain has TRBV6-5 and TRBJ1-3; D gene uncertain. The CDR3 has 14 residues. The germline gives CDR1 MNHEY, CDR2 SVGAGI. V was cut by 0 bases and J by 1 base, with 4 bases left in between. The CDR3 loop is CASSYSRSGNTIYF. The CDR3 nucleotides read TGTGCCAGCAGTTACTCGAGGTCTGGAAACACCATATATTTT.

The chain links TRBV4-1 to TRBJ2-7; TRBD1 matches at 7 bases. V shed 0 bases and J 3 bases; nucleotides not matched to a gene: 8. This CDR3 spans 16 amino acids. In germline, CDR1 is MGHRA, CDR2 YSYEKL. The CDR3 loop reads CASSQEGPGGYYEQYF. In DNA form, the CDR3 reads TGCGCCAGCAGCCAAGAGGGTCCAGGGGGATACTACGAGCAGTACTTC.

As concerns this clone: Other DNA sequences of this sample code for an identical CDR3. The CDR3 loop is CASSRDSGANVLTF. The CDR3 DNA is TGTGCCAGCAGTCGGGACTCTGGGGCCAACGTCCTGACTTTC. The chain is built from TRBV28 and TRBJ2-6, with D tentatively TRBD2 (5 bases). Germline V gives CDR1 MDHEN, CDR2 SYDVKM. This CDR3 spans 14 amino acids. Trimming removed 5 bases from V and 0 bases from J, with 5 bases in between.